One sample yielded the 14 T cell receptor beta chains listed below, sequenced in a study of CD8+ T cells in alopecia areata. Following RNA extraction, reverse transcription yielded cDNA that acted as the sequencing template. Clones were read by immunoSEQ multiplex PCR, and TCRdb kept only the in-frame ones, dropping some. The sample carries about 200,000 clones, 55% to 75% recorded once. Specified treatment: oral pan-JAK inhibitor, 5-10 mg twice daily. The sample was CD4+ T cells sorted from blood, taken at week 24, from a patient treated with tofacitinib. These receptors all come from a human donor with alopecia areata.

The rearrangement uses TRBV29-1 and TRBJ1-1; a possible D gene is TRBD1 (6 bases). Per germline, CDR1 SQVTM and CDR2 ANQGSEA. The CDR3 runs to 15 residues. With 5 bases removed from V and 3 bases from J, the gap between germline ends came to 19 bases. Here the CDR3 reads CSVPTEGVWDTEAFF. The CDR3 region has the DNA TGCAGCGTTCCGACTGAGGGGGTTTGGGACACTGAAGCTTTCTTT.

CDR3 amino acids: CASGILGNEQFF. The CDR3 DNA is TGTGCTAGCGGGATACTGGGCAATGAGCAGTTCTTC. The gene calls are TRBV19 and TRBJ2-1, with TRBD2 matching 8 bases. Germline CDR1 reads LNHDA; CDR2 reads SQIVND (reference sequence). The CDR3 runs 12 residues.

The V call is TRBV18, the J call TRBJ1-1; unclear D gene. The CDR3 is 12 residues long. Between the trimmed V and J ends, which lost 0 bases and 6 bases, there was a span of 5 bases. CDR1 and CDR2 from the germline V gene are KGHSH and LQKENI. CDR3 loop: CASSPPKAEAFF. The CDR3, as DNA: TGTGCCAGCTCACCACCGAAGGCTGAAGCTTTCTTT.

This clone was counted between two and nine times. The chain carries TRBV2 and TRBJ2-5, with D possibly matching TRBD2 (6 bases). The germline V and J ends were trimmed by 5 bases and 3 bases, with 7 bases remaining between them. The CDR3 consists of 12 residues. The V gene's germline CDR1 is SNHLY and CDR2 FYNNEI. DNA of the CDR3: TGTGCCAGCAGTTGGGGGGAAGAGACCCAGTACTTC. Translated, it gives CASSWGEETQYF. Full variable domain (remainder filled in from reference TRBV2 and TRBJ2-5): EPEVTQTPSHQVTQMGQEVILRCVPISNHLYFYWYRQILGQKVEFLVSFYNNEISEKSEIFDDQFSVERPDGSNFTLKIRSTKLEDSAMYFCASSWGEETQYFGPGTRLLVL.

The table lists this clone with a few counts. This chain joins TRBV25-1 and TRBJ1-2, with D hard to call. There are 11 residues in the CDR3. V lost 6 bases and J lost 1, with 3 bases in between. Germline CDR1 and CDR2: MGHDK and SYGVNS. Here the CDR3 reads CASSGNYGYTF. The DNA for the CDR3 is TGTGCCAGCAGCGGTAACTATGGCTACACCTTC.

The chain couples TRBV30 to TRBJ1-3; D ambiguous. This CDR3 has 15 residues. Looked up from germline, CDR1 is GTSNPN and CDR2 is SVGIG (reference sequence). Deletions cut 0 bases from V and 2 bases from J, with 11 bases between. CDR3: CAWSVRGSPGNTIYF. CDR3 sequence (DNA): TGTGCCTGGAGTGTACGAGGGTCCCCTGGAAACACCATATATTTT. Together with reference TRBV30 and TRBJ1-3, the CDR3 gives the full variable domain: SQTIHQWPATLVQPVGSPLSLECTVEGTSNPNLYWYRQAAGRGLQLLFYSVGIGQISSEVPQNLSASRPQDRQFILSSKKLLLSDSGFYLCAWSVRGSPGNTIYFGEGSWLTVV.

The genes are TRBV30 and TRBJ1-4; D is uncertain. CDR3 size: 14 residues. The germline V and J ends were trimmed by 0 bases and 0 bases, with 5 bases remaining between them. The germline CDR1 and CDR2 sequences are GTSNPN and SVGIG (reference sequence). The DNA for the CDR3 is TGTGCCTGGAGTGTACGCTCAACTAATGAAAAACTGTTTTTT. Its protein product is CAWSVRSTNEKLFF.

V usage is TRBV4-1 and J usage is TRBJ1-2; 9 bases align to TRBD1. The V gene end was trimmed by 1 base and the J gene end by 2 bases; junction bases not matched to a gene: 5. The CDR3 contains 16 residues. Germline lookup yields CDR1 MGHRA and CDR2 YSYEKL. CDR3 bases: TGCGCCAGCAGCCAAGGATCAGGGACAGGGAACTATGGCTACACCTTC. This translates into CASSQGSGTGNYGYTF.

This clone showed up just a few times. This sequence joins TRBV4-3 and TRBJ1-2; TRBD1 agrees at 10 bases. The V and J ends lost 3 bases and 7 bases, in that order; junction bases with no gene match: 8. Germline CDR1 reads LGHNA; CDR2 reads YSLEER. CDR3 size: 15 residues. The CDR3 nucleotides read TGCGCCAGCAGCCAGGGGACAGGGGAAGGTTTTGGCTACACCTTC. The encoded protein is CASSQGTGEGFGYTF.

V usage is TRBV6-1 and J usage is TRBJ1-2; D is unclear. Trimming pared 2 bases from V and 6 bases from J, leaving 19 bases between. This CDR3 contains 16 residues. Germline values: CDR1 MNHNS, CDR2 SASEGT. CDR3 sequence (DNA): TGTGCCAGCAGTGAATCCCGGGGAGGGCTAGTTAATGGCTACACCTTC. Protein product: CASSESRGGLVNGYTF.

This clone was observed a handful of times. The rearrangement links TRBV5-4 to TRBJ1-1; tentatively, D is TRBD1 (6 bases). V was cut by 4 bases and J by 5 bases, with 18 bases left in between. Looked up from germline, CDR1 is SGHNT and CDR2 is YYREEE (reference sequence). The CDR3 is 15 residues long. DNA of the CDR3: TGTGCCAGCAGCCCCATGGACAGACCTATGACTGAAGCTTTCTTT. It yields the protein CASSPMDRPMTEAFF.

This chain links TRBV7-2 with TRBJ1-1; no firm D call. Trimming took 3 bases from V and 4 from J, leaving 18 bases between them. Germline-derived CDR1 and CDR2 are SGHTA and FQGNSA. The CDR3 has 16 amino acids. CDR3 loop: CASSLNGGGSATEAFF. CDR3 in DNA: TGTGCCAGCAGCTTGAACGGCGGTGGTAGTGCCACTGAAGCTTTCTTT.

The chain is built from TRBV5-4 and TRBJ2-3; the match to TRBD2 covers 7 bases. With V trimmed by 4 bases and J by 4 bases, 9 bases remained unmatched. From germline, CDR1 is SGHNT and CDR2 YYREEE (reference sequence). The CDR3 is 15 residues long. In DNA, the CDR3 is TGTGCCAGCAGCCTGGCGGAGGCGGGAGCAGATACGCAGTATTTT. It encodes CASSLAEAGADTQYF.

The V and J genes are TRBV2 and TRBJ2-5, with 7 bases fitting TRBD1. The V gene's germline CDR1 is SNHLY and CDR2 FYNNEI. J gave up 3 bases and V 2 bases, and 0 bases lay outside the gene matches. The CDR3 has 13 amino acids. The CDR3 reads CASSEQGEETQYF. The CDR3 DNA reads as TGTGCCAGCAGTGAACAGGGGGAAGAGACCCAGTACTTC.